This passage covers 13 T cell receptor beta chains from one sample sequenced in a study of vaccination effects on CD4 cells after COVID-19. Viral peptide pools were used in the ViraFEST assay to expand antigen-specific CD4+ T cells, and sequencing came afterward. CD4+ T cells were isolated after approximately 10 days of culture. Each participant was administered two doses of either the BNT162b2 or the mRNA-1273 vaccine. Clones were read by immunoSEQ multiplex PCR, and TCRdb kept only the in-frame ones, dropping some. The repertoire holds approximately 26,000 clones, with 69% as singletons. These receptors have no identified antigens. The input for sequencing was CD4+ T cells from PBMCs cultured with SARS-CoV-2 spike peptides, taken after COVID-19 vaccination. Receptors were obtained from a human donor who received a COVID-19 vaccine.

This sequence joins TRBV19 and TRBJ1-4, with a weak D call TRBD1 (5 bases). This CDR3 spans 13 amino acids. V gave up 3 bases and J gave up 8 bases, with 10 bases separating them. In germline, CDR1 is LNHDA, CDR2 SQIVND (reference sequence). CDR3 sequence (DNA): TGTGCCAGTAGTATGACAGTGGAGGAAAAACTGTTTTTT. Its translation is CASSMTVEEKLFF.

This chain joins TRBV3-1 (or the pseudogene TRBV3-2) and TRBJ1-1, with 9 bases that match TRBD1. The CDR3 consists of 16 residues. The germline gives CDR1 LGHDT, CDR2 YNNKEL (reference sequence). The trim removed 4 bases at V and 2 bases at J, leaving 8 bases unmatched. DNA of the CDR3: TGTGCCAGCAGCCCTCTGGGGACAGGGTTCAACACTGAAGCTTTCTTT. Amino acids: CASSPLGTGFNTEAFF.

The chain uses TRBV5-1 and TRBJ2-3, with TRBD2 as a possible D gene (5 bases). CDR1 and CDR2 (germline): SGHRS, YFSETQ. This CDR3 region has 15 residues. Trimming stripped 0 bases from V and 2 bases from J, with 10 bases between. CDR3: CASSLGGRATDTQYF. Here the CDR3 DNA reads TGCGCCAGCAGCTTGGGTGGGCGGGCCACAGATACGCAGTATTTT.

The rearrangement links TRBV18 to TRBJ2-7; D gene ambiguous. Germline V gene sequence: CDR1 KGHSH, CDR2 LQKENI. This CDR3 is 13 amino acids long. V gave up 3 bases and J gave up 3 bases, with 9 bases separating them. The CDR3, as DNA: TGTGCCAGCTCACCGGCAGGAAACTACGAGCAGTACTTC. It translates to CASSPAGNYEQYF.

The CDR3 protein is CASSELAGNQETQYF. The CDR3 DNA follows: TGTGCCAGCAGTGAGCTAGCGGGGAACCAAGAGACCCAGTACTTC. The rearrangement uses TRBV6-1 and TRBJ2-5; 9 positions match TRBD2. Germline V CDR1 and CDR2: MNHNS, SASEGT. The CDR3 sequence is 15 residues long. The trim removed 3 bases at V and 0 bases at J, leaving 2 bases unmatched.

The genes are TRBV5-1 and TRBJ1-1; a possible D gene is TRBD1 (6 bases). The CDR3 loop spans 15 amino acids. V was clipped by 2 bases and J by 1 base, with 12 bases between them. CDR1 is SGHRS, CDR2 YFSETQ, per germline. CDR3: CASSLTGTSNTEAFF. The CDR3 coding sequence is TGCGCCAGCAGCTTAACCGGGACATCGAACACTGAAGCTTTCTTT.

This clone was seen just once. The J gene is TRBJ2-3, the V gene TRBV10-3; 8 bases align to TRBD2. Germline lookup yields CDR1 ENHRY and CDR2 SYGVKD. V lost 7 bases to trimming and J lost 6 bases; unmatched junction nucleotides: 9. The CDR3 loop spans 14 amino acids. The CDR3 here is CAINMAGGEDTQYF. The CDR3 DNA reads TGTGCCATCAATATGGCGGGGGGCGAGGATACGCAGTATTTT.

The chain is built from TRBV4-1 and TRBJ1-2, with D maybe TRBD1 (5 bases). Trimming stripped 0 bases from V and 8 bases from J, with 16 bases between. The germline V gene encodes CDR1 MGHRA and CDR2 YSYEKL. CDR3 length equals 15 residues. CDR3 residues: CASSQDSSTARGYTF. CDR3 nucleotide sequence: TGCGCCAGCAGCCAAGATTCGTCGACAGCAAGAGGCTACACCTTC.

The chain has TRBV2 and TRBJ1-1, with D unresolved. CDR3 length: 12 amino acids. Trimming stripped 4 bases from V and 1 base from J, with 4 bases between. Germline V CDR1 and CDR2: SNHLY, FYNNEI. CDR3 DNA: TGTGCCAGCAGTGCCGGGAACACTGAAGCTTTCTTT. The encoded protein is CASSAGNTEAFF.

V gene TRBV10-3 combines with J gene TRBJ2-7; 11 positions match TRBD2. The germline V gene has CDR1 ENHRY and CDR2 SYGVKD. This CDR3 region has 14 residues. V was pared by 6 bases and J by 4 bases, with 5 bases of the junction left unmatched. CDR3 sequence: CAISGGTSGYEQYF. CDR3 in DNA: TGTGCCATCAGCGGCGGGACTAGCGGATACGAGCAGTACTTC.

The CDR3, as DNA: TGCGCCAGCAGCTTGGTAGTATCAGGAGATACGCAGTATTTT. Protein product: CASSLVVSGDTQYF. The chain employs TRBV5-1 and TRBJ2-3; D is uncertain. Deletions cut 0 bases from V and 5 bases from J, with 10 bases between. Per the germline V gene, CDR1 is SGHRS and CDR2 is YFSETQ. The CDR3 length is 14 residues.

This clone was seen a few times. The J gene is TRBJ2-7, the V gene TRBV5-1; no clear D gene. The CDR3 sequence is 13 residues long. The germline gives CDR1 SGHRS, CDR2 YFSETQ. The V end was cut by 3 bases, the J end by 0 bases, with 7 bases between. CDR3 loop: CASSSGSSYEQYF. The CDR3 DNA sequence: TGCGCCAGCAGCTCCGGCAGCTCCTACGAGCAGTACTTC.

This chain joins TRBV6-4 and TRBJ2-2, with TRBD2 matching over 12 bases. CDR3 size: 16 residues. J lost 6 bases, V lost 0 bases, and 2 bases had no gene match. Germline V gives CDR1 MRHNA, CDR2 SNTAGT. CDR3 in amino acids: CASSDSRLAGAGELFF. Written as DNA, the CDR3 is TGTGCCAGCAGTGACTCGAGACTAGCGGGAGCCGGGGAGCTGTTTTTT.